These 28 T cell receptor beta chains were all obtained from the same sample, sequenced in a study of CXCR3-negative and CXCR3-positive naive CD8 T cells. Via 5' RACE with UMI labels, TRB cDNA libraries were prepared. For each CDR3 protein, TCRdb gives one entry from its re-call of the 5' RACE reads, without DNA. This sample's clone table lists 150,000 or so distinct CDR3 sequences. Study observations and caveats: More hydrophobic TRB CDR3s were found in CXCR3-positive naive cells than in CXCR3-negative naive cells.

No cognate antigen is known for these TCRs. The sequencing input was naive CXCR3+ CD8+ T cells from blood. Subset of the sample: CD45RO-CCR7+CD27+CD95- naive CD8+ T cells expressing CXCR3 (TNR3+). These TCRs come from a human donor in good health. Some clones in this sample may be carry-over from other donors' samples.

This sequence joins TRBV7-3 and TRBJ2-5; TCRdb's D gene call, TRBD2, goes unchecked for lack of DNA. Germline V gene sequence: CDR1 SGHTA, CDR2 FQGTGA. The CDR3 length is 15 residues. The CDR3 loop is CASSQAGGVQETQYF.

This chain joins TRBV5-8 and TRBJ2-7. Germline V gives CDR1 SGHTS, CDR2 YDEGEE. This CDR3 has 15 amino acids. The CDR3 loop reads CASSGYWAITSEQYF.

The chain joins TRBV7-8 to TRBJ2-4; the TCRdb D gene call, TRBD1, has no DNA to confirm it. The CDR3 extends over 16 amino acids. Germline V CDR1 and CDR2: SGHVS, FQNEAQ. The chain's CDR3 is CASSLVAGQGAYIQYF.

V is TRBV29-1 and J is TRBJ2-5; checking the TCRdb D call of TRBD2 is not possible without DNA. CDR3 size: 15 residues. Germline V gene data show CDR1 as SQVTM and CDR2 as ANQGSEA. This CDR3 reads CSAMTSGGTQETQYF.

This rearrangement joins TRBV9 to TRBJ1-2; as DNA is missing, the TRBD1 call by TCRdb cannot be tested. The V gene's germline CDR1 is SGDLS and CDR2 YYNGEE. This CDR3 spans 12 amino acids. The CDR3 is CASSVTGNGYTF.

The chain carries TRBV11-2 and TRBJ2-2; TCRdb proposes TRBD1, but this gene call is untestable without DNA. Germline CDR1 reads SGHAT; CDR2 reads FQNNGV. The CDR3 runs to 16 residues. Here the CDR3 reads CASNYRTLANTGELFF.

CDR3 protein: CASKDRSYEQYF. This rearrangement joins TRBV10-2 to TRBJ2-7. From germline, CDR1 is WSHSY and CDR2 SAAADI. This CDR3 spans 12 amino acids.

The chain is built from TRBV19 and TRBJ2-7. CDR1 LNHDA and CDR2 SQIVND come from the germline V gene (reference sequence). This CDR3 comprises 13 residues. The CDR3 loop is CASSIGAFDEQYF.

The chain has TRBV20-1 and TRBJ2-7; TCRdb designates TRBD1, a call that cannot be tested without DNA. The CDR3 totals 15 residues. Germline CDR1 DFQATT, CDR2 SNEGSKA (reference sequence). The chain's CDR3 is CSARGSRGLPYEQYF.

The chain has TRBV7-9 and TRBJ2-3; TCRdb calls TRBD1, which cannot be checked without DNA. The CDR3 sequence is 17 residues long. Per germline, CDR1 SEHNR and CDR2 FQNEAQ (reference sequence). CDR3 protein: CASSSPGHHRSTDTQYF. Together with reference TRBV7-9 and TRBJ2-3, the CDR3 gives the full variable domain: DTGVSQNPRHKITKRGQNVTFRCDPISEHNRLYWYRQTLGQGPEFLTYFQNEAQLEKSRLLSDRFSAERPKGSFSTLEIQRTEQGDSAMYLCASSSPGHHRSTDTQYFGPGTRLTVL.

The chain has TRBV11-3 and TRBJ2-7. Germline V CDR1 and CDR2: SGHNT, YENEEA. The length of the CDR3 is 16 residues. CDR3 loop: CASSLVSGGVSYEQYF.

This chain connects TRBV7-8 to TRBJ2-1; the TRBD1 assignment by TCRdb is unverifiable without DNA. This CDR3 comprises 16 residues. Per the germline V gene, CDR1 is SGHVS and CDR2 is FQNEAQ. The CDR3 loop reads CASRGTGTQGFGEQFF.

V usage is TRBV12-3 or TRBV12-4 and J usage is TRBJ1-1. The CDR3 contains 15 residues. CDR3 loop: CASSLPGSMNTEAFF.

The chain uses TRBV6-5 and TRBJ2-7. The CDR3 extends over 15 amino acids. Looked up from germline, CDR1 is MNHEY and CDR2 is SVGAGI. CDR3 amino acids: CASSYVSGRPYEQYF.

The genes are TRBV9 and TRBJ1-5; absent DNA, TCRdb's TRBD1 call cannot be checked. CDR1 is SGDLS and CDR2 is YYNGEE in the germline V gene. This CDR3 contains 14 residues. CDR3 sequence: CASSVGDRVEPQHF. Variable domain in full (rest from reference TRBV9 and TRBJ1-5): DSGVTQTPKHLITATGQRVTLRCSPRSGDLSVYWYQQSLDQGLQFLIQYYNGEERAKGNILERFSAQQFPDLHSELNLSSLELGDSALYFCASSVGDRVEPQHFGDGTRLSIL.

CDR3: CASSSGVTVGNTIYF. V and J are TRBV7-9 and TRBJ1-3; TCRdb lists TRBD1, though no DNA is available to test this call. This CDR3 contains 15 residues. The germline gives CDR1 SEHNR, CDR2 FQNEAQ (reference sequence).

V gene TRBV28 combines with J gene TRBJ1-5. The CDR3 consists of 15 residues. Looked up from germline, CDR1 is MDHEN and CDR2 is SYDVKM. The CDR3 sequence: CASSFSSAENQPQHF.

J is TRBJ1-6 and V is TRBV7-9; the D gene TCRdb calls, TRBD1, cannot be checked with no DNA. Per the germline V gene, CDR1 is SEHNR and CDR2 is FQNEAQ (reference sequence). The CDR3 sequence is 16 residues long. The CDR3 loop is CASSPGTELYNSPLHF.

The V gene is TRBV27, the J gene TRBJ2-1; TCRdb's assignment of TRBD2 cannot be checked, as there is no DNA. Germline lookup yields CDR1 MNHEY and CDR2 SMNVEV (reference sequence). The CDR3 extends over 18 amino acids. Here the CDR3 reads CASSPEAGLAASYNEQFF.

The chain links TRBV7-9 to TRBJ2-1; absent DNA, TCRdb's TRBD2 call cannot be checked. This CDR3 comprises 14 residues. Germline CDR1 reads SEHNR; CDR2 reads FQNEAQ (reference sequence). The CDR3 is CASSSVLVPLEQFF.

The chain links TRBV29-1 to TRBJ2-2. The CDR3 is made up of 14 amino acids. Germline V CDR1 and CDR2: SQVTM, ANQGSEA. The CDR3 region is CSVPSGVTAGELFF.

This CDR3 reads CASGAGTKAFF. V and J are TRBV5-1 and TRBJ2-1; lacking DNA, the TRBD2 call made by TCRdb goes unchecked. The CDR3 is 11 amino acids. The germline V gene has CDR1 SGHRS and CDR2 YFSETQ.

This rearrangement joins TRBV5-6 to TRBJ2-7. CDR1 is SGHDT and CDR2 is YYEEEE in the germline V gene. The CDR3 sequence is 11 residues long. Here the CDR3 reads CASSSMIEQYF. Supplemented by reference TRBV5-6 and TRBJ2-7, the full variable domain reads DAGVTQSPTHLIKTRGQQVTLRCSPKSGHDTVSWYQQALGQGPQFIFQYYEEEERQRGNFPDRFSGHQFPNYSSELNVNALLLGDSALYLCASSSMIEQYFGPGTRLTVT.

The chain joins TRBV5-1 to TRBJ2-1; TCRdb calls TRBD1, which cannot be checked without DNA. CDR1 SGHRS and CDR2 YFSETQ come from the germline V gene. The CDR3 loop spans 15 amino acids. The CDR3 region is CASSLGDREGNEQFF.

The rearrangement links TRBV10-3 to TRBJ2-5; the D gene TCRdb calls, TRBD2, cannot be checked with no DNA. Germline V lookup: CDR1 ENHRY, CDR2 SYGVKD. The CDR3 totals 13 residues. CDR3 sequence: CAAQADLQETQYF.

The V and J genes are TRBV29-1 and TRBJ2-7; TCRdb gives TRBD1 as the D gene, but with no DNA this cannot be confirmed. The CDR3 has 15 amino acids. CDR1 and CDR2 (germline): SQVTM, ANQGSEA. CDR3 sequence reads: CSVDGGQGRAYEQYF.

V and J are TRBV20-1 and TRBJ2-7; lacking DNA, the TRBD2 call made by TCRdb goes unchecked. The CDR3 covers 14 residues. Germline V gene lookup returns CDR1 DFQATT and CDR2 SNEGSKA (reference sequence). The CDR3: CSGPHSGSSYEQYF.

The CDR3 loop is CSASPGPSYEQYF. The V gene is TRBV20-1, the J gene TRBJ2-7; TCRdb lists TRBD1, though no DNA is available to test this call. Germline lookup yields CDR1 DFQATT and CDR2 SNEGSKA (reference sequence). The CDR3 consists of 13 residues.